This T cell receptor (beta chain) was found in a study of Graves' ophthalmopathy and Graves' hyperthyroidism. This clonotype has at least ten counts. Per germline, CDR1 MDHEN and CDR2 SYDVKM. The CDR3 runs to 12 residues. RNA transcripts were the source from which TCR beta CDR3 regions were amplified. Scientists carried out first-round RT-PCR using HTBI primers and then a second-round multiplex PCR. TCRdb recomputed calls from the multiplex PCR reads with MiXCR, one row per CDR3 protein. This table holds about 620,000 distinct CDR3 sequences, 22% found once. Researchers classed hyperthyroidism as stable given no ophthalmopathy within 18 months of follow-up. Hyperthyroidism cases were recent diagnoses of under 2 months' duration in people aged 18 to 65. If patients had other autoimmune diseases, uncontrolled infections, pregnancy or lactation, they were excluded.

The TCR originated in a woman aged 18-35 years with stable Graves' hyperthyroidism. Some clones in this sample may be carry-over from other donors' samples. Sequenced material: peripheral blood. V usage is TRBV28 and J usage is TRBJ2-7; possibly TRBD2 for D (5 bases). For the CDR3, the DNA is TGTGCAACCGGGGAGACCTTTGCCGAGCAGTACTTC. Translated, it gives CATGETFAEQYF.